This TCR beta chain is drawn from a study of cytomegalovirus exposure and HLA in healthy donors. The germline CDR1 and CDR2 sequences are SGHRS and YFSETQ. The CDR3 covers 15 residues. V shed 2 bases, J shed 1 base, and the junction held 1 base outside the gene matches. This clone was counted only a few times. At the DNA level, this CDR3 is encoded by other sequences in the same sample as well. In the PCR, 60 Vbeta and 13 Jbeta primers were used. Assay: immunoSEQ multiplex PCR; the TCRdb copy retains only in-frame clones and omits some. This table holds 85,000 to 100,000 clones, 77% found once. The genes are TRBV5-1 and TRBJ1-5; 9 bases are shared with TRBD1. The TCR originated in a woman aged 40-49 years in good health and CMV-seronegative. Sequenced material: PBMCs. Written as DNA, the CDR3 is TGCGCCAGCAGCTTAGGGACAGGGAGCAATCAGCCCCAGCATTTT. Its translation: CASSLGTGSNQPQHF.